The text below deals with one T cell receptor beta chain. This record belongs to a study of blood T cell repertoires in COVID-19. Turning to the study itself: The samples span acute and convalescent COVID-19 from the United States, Italy and Spain.

Profiled with immunoSEQ multiplex PCR; TCRdb holds only in-frame clones, not every one. The sample carries about 270,000 clones, 85% to 90% recorded once. This CDR3 comprises 10 residues. Germline-derived CDR1 and CDR2 are MNHEY and SVGAGI. Trimming pared 11 bases from V and 5 bases from J, leaving 8 bases between. This clonotype was obtained from a woman aged 18-29 years who had recovered from COVID-19. Sequencing used PBMCs or T cells enriched from blood (not recorded which). The rearrangement joins TRBV6-5 to TRBJ2-3, with D tentatively TRBD2 (6 bases). CDR3 protein: CAAGRDTQYF. CDR3 bases: TGTGCCGCCGGGAGAGATACGCAGTATTTT.